One sample yielded the 25 T cell receptor beta chains listed below, sequenced in a study of blood T cell repertoires in COVID-19. TCRdb keeps only in-frame clones here, not all; method: immunoSEQ multiplex PCR. The sample records fewer than 130,000 clones, around 89% being singletons. The sequenced sample consisted of peripheral blood. The receptors here all came from a woman over 75 with acute or convalescent COVID-19.

The V and J genes are TRBV10-3 and TRBJ2-3; 9 bases agree with TRBD2. Germline trimming cut 3 bases from V and 5 bases from J; bases unmatched to any gene: 9. The CDR3 is 16 residues long. Germline loops: CDR1 ENHRY, CDR2 SYGVKD. CDR3 DNA: TGTGCCATCAGTGACCTTTTAGCGGGGGACGAAGATACGCAGTATTTT. Translating it yields CAISDLLAGDEDTQYF.

The chain couples TRBV11-2 to TRBJ1-1, with TRBD1 identical over 7 bases. The CDR3 spans 14 residues. The germline V gene has CDR1 SGHAT and CDR2 FQNNGV. V dropped 2 bases and J dropped 6; count of bases not matched to a gene: 6. CDR3: CASSLLTGTSEAFF. DNA for the CDR3: TGTGCCAGCAGCTTATTGACAGGGACGTCTGAAGCTTTCTTT.

The J gene is TRBJ2-7, the V gene TRBV2; 10 positions agree with TRBD1. Germline-derived CDR1 and CDR2 are SNHLY and FYNNEI. J was trimmed by 4 bases and V by 2 bases; bases with no gene match: 8. The CDR3 loop spans 16 amino acids. The CDR3 protein is CASSEPGDRGLYEQYF. CDR3 sequence (DNA): TGTGCCAGCAGTGAACCCGGAGACAGGGGGCTATACGAGCAGTACTTC.

The chain joins TRBV19 to TRBJ1-2; 7 nucleotides agree with TRBD1. CDR3 length: 14 amino acids. Germline V gene lookup returns CDR1 LNHDA and CDR2 SQIVND (reference sequence). Trimming took 4 bases from V and 8 from J; bases not matched to a gene: 10. CDR3 bases: TGTGCCAGTAGTAGAAACAGGGGAACGGGCGGCTACACCTTC. It is translated as CASSRNRGTGGYTF.

This chain joins TRBV2 and TRBJ2-5; 8 positions match TRBD2. The CDR3 loop spans 15 amino acids. Germline V gene data show CDR1 as SNHLY and CDR2 as FYNNEI. CDR3 coding DNA: TGTGCTGGGACCCGGGGGACTAGAGGGGCAGAGACCCAGTACTTC. Protein: CAGTRGTRGAETQYF.

The CDR3 region has the DNA TGTGCCAGCAGTTCGGACAGTAATGGCTACACCTTC. This encodes CASSSDSNGYTF. The chain carries TRBV28 and TRBJ1-2; a possible D gene is TRBD1 (6 bases). Germline V lookup: CDR1 MDHEN, CDR2 SYDVKM. V shed 4 bases and J shed 6 bases, with 9 bases lying between them. The length of the CDR3 is 12 residues.

The J gene is TRBJ1-4, the V gene TRBV24-1; no reliable D call. The germline V and J ends were trimmed by 4 bases and 0 bases, with 14 bases remaining between them. The CDR3 loop spans 17 amino acids. The germline gives CDR1 KGHDR, CDR2 SFDVKD. CDR3 protein: CATSDPKAGPTNEKLFF. CDR3 nucleotide sequence: TGTGCCACCAGTGACCCGAAGGCAGGCCCAACTAATGAAAAACTGTTTTTT.

The chain recombines TRBV5-1 with TRBJ1-5, with D unclear. The CDR3 has 15 amino acids. V was pared by 0 bases and J by 1 base, with 8 bases between. Germline CDR1 is SGHRS and CDR2 is YFSETQ. The CDR3 DNA follows: TGCGCCAGCAGCTTGGCAGGTGGCAGCAATCAGCCCCAGCATTTT. This encodes CASSLAGGSNQPQHF.

The chain couples TRBV10-3 to TRBJ2-3; perhaps TRBD1 as D (6 bases). The CDR3 is made up of 14 amino acids. V was clipped by 0 bases and J by 6 bases, with 10 bases between them. Looked up from germline, CDR1 is ENHRY and CDR2 is SYGVKD. This CDR3 reads CAISESRGSDTQYF. CDR3 nucleotides: TGTGCCATCAGTGAGTCAAGGGGGTCTGATACGCAGTATTTT.

The rearrangement joins TRBV9 to TRBJ2-3; TRBD2 agrees at 8 bases. In germline, CDR1 is SGDLS, CDR2 YYNGEE. J was trimmed by 1 base and V by 2 bases; bases with no gene match: 3. This CDR3 comprises 15 residues. The CDR3 region has the DNA TGTGCCAGCAGCGTTTCGACTAGCGGCACAGATACGCAGTATTTT. It translates to CASSVSTSGTDTQYF.

V usage is TRBV6-1 and J usage is TRBJ1-4; D is uncertain. The CDR3 covers 16 residues. Between the trimmed V and J ends, which lost 3 bases and 0 bases, there was a span of 11 bases. Per germline, CDR1 MNHNS and CDR2 SASEGT. The CDR3 region is CASSDRSASTNEKLFF. The CDR3 DNA sequence: TGTGCCAGCAGTGATCGGTCCGCTTCAACTAATGAAAAACTGTTTTTT.

The V call is TRBV10-3, the J call TRBJ2-5, with 7 bases aligning to TRBD1. V trimming: 6 bases; J trimming: 1 base; junction bases outside the gene matches: 2. This CDR3 is 13 amino acids long. CDR1 and CDR2 (germline): ENHRY, SYGVKD. CDR3 in DNA: TGTGCCATCAGGAACAGGGGCCAAGAGACCCAGTACTTC. This encodes CAIRNRGQETQYF.

The chain has TRBV5-6 and TRBJ2-1; possibly TRBD1 for D (5 bases). V was trimmed by 1 base and J by 9 bases, leaving 11 bases between them. Germline CDR1 and CDR2: SGHDT and YYEEEE. This CDR3 spans 13 amino acids. As DNA, the CDR3 is TGTGCCAGCAGCTTGTCCAGGGTGGGTGAGCAGTTCTTC. This translates into CASSLSRVGEQFF.

The chain couples TRBV18 to TRBJ1-1; tentative D call: TRBD1 (6 bases). V was clipped by 6 bases and J by 7 bases, with 18 bases between them. The CDR3 has 14 amino acids. CDR1 is KGHSH, CDR2 LQKENI, per germline. DNA of the CDR3: TGTGCCAGCTCCACCGGGGGGGGCGAGGTTGAAGCTTTCTTT. It codes for CASSTGGGEVEAFF.

The chain links TRBV30 to TRBJ1-6, with D maybe TRBD1 (5 bases). Germline V CDR1 and CDR2: GTSNPN, SVGIG (reference sequence). V dropped 2 bases and J dropped 4 bases, with 12 bases sitting between them. The length of the CDR3 is 15 residues. The CDR3 nucleotides read TGTGCCTGGAGTCCGGTGACAGCTTATAATTCACCCCTCCACTTT. Translated: CAWSPVTAYNSPLHF.

The gene calls are TRBV3-1 (or the pseudogene TRBV3-2) and TRBJ1-5; the D is unclear. The V end was cut by 4 bases, the J end by 0 bases, with 4 bases between. The CDR3 runs to 13 residues. Germline CDR1 LGHDT, CDR2 YNNKEL (reference sequence). The DNA of the CDR3 is TGTGCCAGCAGCCCAGGTAGCAATCAGCCCCAGCATTTT. Residues: CASSPGSNQPQHF.

The chain recombines TRBV20-1 with TRBJ2-5; weak D call: TRBD2 (6 bases). The CDR3 consists of 14 residues. The V end was cut by 3 bases, the J end by 4 bases, with 15 bases between. CDR1 DFQATT and CDR2 SNEGSKA come from the germline V gene (reference sequence). The CDR3 is CSASLGRGAETQYF. The CDR3, as DNA: TGCAGTGCTAGTTTAGGGCGGGGCGCAGAGACCCAGTACTTC.

The rearrangement uses TRBV30 and TRBJ1-2, with D perhaps TRBD1 (5 bases). The germline V gene has CDR1 GTSNPN and CDR2 SVGIG (reference sequence). Deletions cut 5 bases from V and 4 bases from J, with 11 bases between. This CDR3 comprises 12 residues. The CDR3 nucleotides are TGTGCCTGGGGGACTCGGGGCTATGGCTACACCTTC. This sequence encodes CAWGTRGYGYTF.

Concerning this clone itself: At the DNA level, this CDR3 is encoded by other sequences in the same sample as well. This chain uses TRBV5-1 with TRBJ1-1; possible D gene TRBD1, 5 bases. There are 13 residues in the CDR3. Germline loops: CDR1 SGHRS, CDR2 YFSETQ. The V gene lost 4 bases and the J gene lost 4 bases, with 11 bases spanning the gap. The CDR3 sequence is CASSLTGGTEAFF. For the CDR3, the DNA is TGCGCCAGCAGCCTAACCGGGGGCACTGAAGCTTTCTTT.

The genes are TRBV10-2 and TRBJ2-1, with D tentatively TRBD2 (6 bases). The length of the CDR3 is 13 residues. Germline-derived CDR1 and CDR2 are WSHSY and SAAADI. Trimming removed 7 bases from V and 9 bases from J, with 16 bases in between. The CDR3 bases are TGCGCCAGCACCTGGGACTTCAGTGGTGAGCAGTTCTTC. As protein: CASTWDFSGEQFF.

The chain combines TRBV7-8 with TRBJ1-6; D is uncertain. Germline-derived CDR1 and CDR2 are SGHVS and FQNEAQ. CDR3 length equals 14 residues. V lost 1 base to trimming and J lost 9 bases, with 10 bases between them. CDR3 region: CASSLGSEGSPLHF. As DNA, the CDR3 is TGTGCCAGCAGCTTAGGAAGCGAGGGTTCACCCCTCCACTTT.

The chain recombines TRBV11-3 with TRBJ2-3; tentatively, D is TRBD1 (5 bases). The V gene's germline CDR1 is SGHNT and CDR2 YENEEA. This CDR3 contains 12 residues. V was shortened by 6 bases and J by 6 bases, with 10 bases between the two germline ends. CDR3 nucleotide sequence: TGTGCCAGCAGTTCAGGGTCGGATACGCAGTATTTT. Encoded protein: CASSSGSDTQYF.

CDR3 sequence reads: CASSRAVSSYEQYF. The CDR3 DNA follows: TGTGCCAGCAGCCGAGCGGTGAGCTCCTACGAGCAGTACTTC. The V call is TRBV27, the J call TRBJ2-7; possibly TRBD2 for D (5 bases). CDR3 size: 14 residues. CDR1 is MNHEY, CDR2 SMNVEV, per germline (reference sequence). With 6 bases removed from V and 0 bases from J, the gap between germline ends came to 12 bases.

The chain uses TRBV19 and TRBJ2-7; 9 bases are a match to TRBD1. Germline CDR1 and CDR2: LNHDA and SQIVND (reference sequence). J was trimmed by 5 bases and V by 4 bases; bases with no gene match: 9. The length of the CDR3 is 15 residues. In nucleotides, the CDR3 is TGTGCCAGTAGTACTGTTTCCGGGACAGGGAACGAGCAGTACTTC. The encoded protein is CASSTVSGTGNEQYF. Based on the CDR3 plus reference TRBV19 and TRBJ2-7, the full variable domain is DGGITQSPKYLFRKEGQNVTLSCEQNLNHDAMYWYRQDPGQGLRLIYYSQIVNDFQKGDIAEGYSVSREKKESFPLTVTSAQKNPTAFYLCASSTVSGTGNEQYFGPGTRLTVT.

V gene TRBV11-2 combines with J gene TRBJ2-7; D is unresolved. Deletions cut 4 bases from V and 1 base from J, with 11 bases between. This CDR3 has 14 amino acids. Germline V gene lookup returns CDR1 SGHAT and CDR2 FQNNGV. The chain's CDR3 is CASSSRSLSYEQYF. CDR3 sequence (DNA): TGTGCCAGCAGCTCGAGATCCCTATCCTACGAGCAGTACTTC.